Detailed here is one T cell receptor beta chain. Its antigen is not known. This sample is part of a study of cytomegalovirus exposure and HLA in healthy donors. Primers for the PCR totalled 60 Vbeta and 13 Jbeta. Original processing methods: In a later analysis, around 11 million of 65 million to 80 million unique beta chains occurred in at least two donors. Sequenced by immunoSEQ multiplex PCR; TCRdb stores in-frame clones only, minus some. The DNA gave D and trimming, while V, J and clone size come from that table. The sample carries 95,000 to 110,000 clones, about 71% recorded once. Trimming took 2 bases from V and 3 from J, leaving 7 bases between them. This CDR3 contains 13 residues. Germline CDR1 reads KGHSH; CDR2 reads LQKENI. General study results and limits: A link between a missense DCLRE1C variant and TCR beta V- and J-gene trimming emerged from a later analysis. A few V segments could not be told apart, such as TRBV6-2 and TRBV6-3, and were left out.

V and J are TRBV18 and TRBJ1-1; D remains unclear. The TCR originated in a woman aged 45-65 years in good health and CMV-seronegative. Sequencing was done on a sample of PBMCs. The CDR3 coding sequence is TGTGCCAGCTCACCAGGGCTGGACACTGAAGCTTTCTTT. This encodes CASSPGLDTEAFF. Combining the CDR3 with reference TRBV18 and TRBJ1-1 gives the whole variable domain NAGVMQNPRHLVRRRGQEARLRCSPMKGHSHVYWYRQLPEEGLKFMVYLQKENIIDESGMPKERFSAEFPKEGPSILRIQQVVRGDSAAYFCASSPGLDTEAFFGQGTRLTVV.